The subject of this entry is one TCR beta chain. CDR3 length: 13 amino acids. V was shortened by 2 bases and J by 2 bases, with 7 bases between the two germline ends. This specimen belongs to a study of control samples from healthy donors and cancer patients. Assay used: immunoSEQ multiplex PCR; TCRdb lists only in-frame clones, some missing. This sample has roughly 180,000 clones, with 80% to 95% found just once. Material: blood. The sequence was obtained from a woman aged 55-69 years in good health. V and J are TRBV12-3 or TRBV12-4 and TRBJ2-7; D ambiguous. The CDR3 DNA reads TGTGCCAGCAGTTTAAATTGGGCCTACGAGCAGTACTTC. Amino acid sequence: CASSLNWAYEQYF.